The next 8 T cell receptor beta chains were all read from a single sample in a study of early T cells in non-severe SARS-CoV-2 infection. One entry per CDR3 protein, called by TCRdb with MiXCR from the 5' RACE reads. Of over 15,000 distinct CDR3 sequences listed, around 5.1% are singletons. Sequencing input: whole blood. These receptors all come from an adult who was a healthcare worker with PCR-confirmed SARS-CoV-2 infection or an uninfected control (not recorded which).

This clonotype was counted at least ten times. The rearrangement links TRBV9 to TRBJ2-5; 10 bases match TRBD1. Germline CDR1 and CDR2: SGDLS and YYNGEE. CDR3 length equals 15 residues. The V segment lost 0 bases and the J segment 5 bases; nucleotides outside the gene matches: 4. In DNA form, the CDR3 reads TGTGCCAGCAGCGTAGCCGACAGGGGGCTTGAGACCCAGTACTTC. It specifies CASSVADRGLETQYF.

This clonotype is classed as medium-sized. CDR3 bases: TGTGCCAGCAGTTTAGCTTTGGGCCTACTACAAGAGACCCAGTACTTC. This translates into CASSLALGLLQETQYF. The chain couples TRBV28 to TRBJ2-5; D uncertain. The V and J ends lost 2 bases and 2 bases respectively, with 15 bases between them. CDR1 and CDR2 from the germline V gene are MDHEN and SYDVKM. The CDR3 covers 16 residues.

This clonotype was counted ten times or more. The J gene is TRBJ2-7, the V gene TRBV14; D unclear. The length of the CDR3 is 16 residues. The V and J ends lost 5 bases and 2 bases respectively, with 19 bases between them. Germline assignment: CDR1 SGHDN and CDR2 FVKESK. CDR3 sequence reads: CASSNKLRTVPYEQYF. The CDR3 DNA is TGTGCCAGCAGCAACAAACTTAGGACGGTACCCTACGAGCAGTACTTC.

There are many counts of this clonotype. The V call is TRBV20-1, the J call TRBJ1-5; perhaps TRBD1 as D (6 bases). V lost 2 bases and J lost 2, with 13 bases in between. The V gene's germline CDR1 is DFQATT and CDR2 SNEGSKA (reference sequence). The CDR3 runs 15 residues. CDR3 loop: CSARSGTSRNQPQHF. The CDR3, as DNA: TGCAGTGCTAGATCCGGGACAAGCCGCAATCAGCCCCAGCATTTT.

This chain uses TRBV7-9 with TRBJ2-5; D possibly corresponds to TRBD2 (6 bases). V lost 0 bases to trimming and J lost 1 base, with 12 bases between them. Germline assignment: CDR1 SEHNR and CDR2 FQNEAQ (reference sequence). This CDR3 has 16 amino acids. The CDR3 region has the DNA TGTGCCAGCAGCTTAGCGTTGCAAGCGGGCCAAGAGACCCAGTACTTC. Translating gives CASSLALQAGQETQYF.

In this sample, this clonotype turned up many times. The CDR3 region is CASSFAQGAAGTQYF. The CDR3 DNA follows: TGTGCCAGCAGTTTTGCACAGGGGGCCGCAGGGACCCAGTACTTC. This chain joins TRBV12-3 or TRBV12-4 and TRBJ2-5, with 9 bases matching TRBD1. The V gene end was trimmed by 3 bases and the J gene end by 7 bases; junction bases not matched to a gene: 9. CDR3 length: 15 residues.

This clonotype was counted at least ten times. The chain is built from TRBV20-1 and TRBJ2-2; 15 bases line up with TRBD2. After removal of 4 bases from V and 6 bases from J, the junction contained 9 bases not matched to a gene. Germline V gives CDR1 DFQATT, CDR2 SNEGSKA (reference sequence). There are 17 residues in the CDR3. This CDR3 is CSAMAFRTSGRAGELFF. In nucleotides, the CDR3 is TGCAGTGCTATGGCATTTCGGACTAGCGGGAGGGCCGGGGAGCTGTTTTTT.

This clonotype was seen ten or more times. The V and J genes are TRBV7-2 and TRBJ1-1; 8 bases fit TRBD1. V dropped 5 bases and J dropped 8; count of bases not matched to a gene: 10. Germline CDR1 SGHTA, CDR2 FQGNSA. The CDR3 totals 14 residues. CDR3 region: CASSRQGRGTEAFF. CDR3 coding DNA: TGTGCCAGCAGCAGACAGGGGCGAGGGACAGAAGCTTTCTTT. The whole variable domain, filled in from reference TRBV7-2 and TRBJ1-1, reads GAGVSQSPSNKVTEKGKDVELRCDPISGHTALYWYRQSLGQGLEFLIYFQGNSAPDKSGLPSDRFSAERTGGSVSTLTIQRTQQEDSAVYLCASSRQGRGTEAFFGQGTRLTVV.